The TCR beta chain described here comes from a study of blood T cell repertoires in COVID-19. Generated by immunoSEQ multiplex PCR, the TCRdb table keeps only in-frame clones and is missing some. The table lists some 110,000 clones, about 85% of them singletons. After removal of 1 base from V and 3 bases from J, the junction contained 5 bases not matched to a gene. Germline lookup yields CDR1 SGHNT and CDR2 YYREEE (reference sequence). This CDR3 has 16 amino acids. Source material: peripheral blood. This TCR was sampled from an elderly woman with COVID-19, enrolled during active disease. V gene TRBV5-4 combines with J gene TRBJ2-2; 8 bases map to TRBD2. The CDR3 sequence is CASSLSGRADTGELFF. In DNA form, the CDR3 reads TGTGCCAGCAGCTTGTCCGGGAGGGCCGACACCGGGGAGCTGTTTTTT.